This T cell receptor (beta chain) was observed in a study of breast tumors, draining lymph nodes, adjacent tissues. In germline, CDR1 is LNHDA, CDR2 SQIVND (reference sequence). CDR3 length: 13 amino acids. TCRdb itself ran the multiplex PCR reads through MiXCR, one entry per CDR3 protein. The table has over 200,000 distinct CDR3 sequences, roughly a third seen once. Breast cancer patients provided tissue from their axillary draining lymph nodes. Study-wide points: Tumor and nontumor repertoires were significantly more similar in luminal-like than in basal-like breast cancer. Most tumor T cells seemingly derive from lymph node, then expand in tumor. Tumor TCR diversity was below lymph nodes but above nontumor tissue. Data only fit, rather than demonstrated, lymph node origin of most tumor T cells.

Details on this clonotype: The antigen remains unidentified. A much larger clone lies a single base off, so this may be a read error.

The sample taken for sequencing was axillary lymph node tissue. This sequence joins TRBV19 and TRBJ1-5; D is unresolved. This receptor was taken from a female donor with breast cancer. Some clones in this sample may be carry-over from other donors' samples. This CDR3 is CASSDGVLQSQHF. As DNA, the CDR3 is TGTGCCAGTAGTGACGGGGTCCTTCAGTCCCAGCATTTT.